This T cell receptor (beta chain) came from a study of response to subunit inactivated influenza vaccine. Overall study findings and caveats: It was the authors' suggestion that each seasonal influenza vaccination recruits few new T cells.

TCRdb re-analysed the RT-PCR reads in MiXCR, keeping a single row per CDR3 protein. The sample shows around 200,000 distinct CDR3 sequences, around 9% of them seen only once. Trimming took off 0 bases at V and 1 base at J, with 9 bases between the two ends. Germline CDR1 LGHDT, CDR2 YNNKEL (reference sequence). CDR3 length: 15 residues. This clonotype was counted ten times or more. The target antigen is unknown. This specimen was non-naive T cells sorted from PBMCs, taken on the day of vaccination. The chain couples TRBV3-1 to TRBJ1-1; D possibly corresponds to TRBD1 (5 bases). This clonotype was obtained from a man aged 45-60 years who received an inactivated influenza vaccine. This CDR3 reads CASSQEAGGNTEAFF. In DNA, the CDR3 is TGTGCCAGCAGCCAAGAGGCGGGGGGGAACACTGAAGCTTTCTTT.